This T cell receptor (beta chain) was identified during a study of blood T cell repertoires in COVID-19. Germline loops: CDR1 DFQATT, CDR2 SNEGSKA (reference sequence). V gave up 3 bases and J gave up 4 bases, with 16 bases separating them. This CDR3 has 16 residues. Source study methods: The authors estimated nucleated cell counts from reference gene primer amplification. Profiling relied on immunoSEQ multiplex PCR, and the TCRdb table lists in-frame clones only, not all of them. The V and J calls and the clone size are those of that table, but D and trimming were determined from the DNA. The sample lists over 85,000 clones, 85% to 90% seen once, with roughly 7.4% in the top ten.

Specimen: peripheral blood. The receptor's source is a woman aged 70-85 years with acute or convalescent COVID-19. This chain uses TRBV20-1 with TRBJ2-6, with D tentatively TRBD2 (7 bases). The CDR3 coding sequence is TGCAGTGCTAGTATGGGGGGGCGCACCGGGGCCAACGTCCTGACTTTC. Its protein is CSASMGGRTGANVLTF.